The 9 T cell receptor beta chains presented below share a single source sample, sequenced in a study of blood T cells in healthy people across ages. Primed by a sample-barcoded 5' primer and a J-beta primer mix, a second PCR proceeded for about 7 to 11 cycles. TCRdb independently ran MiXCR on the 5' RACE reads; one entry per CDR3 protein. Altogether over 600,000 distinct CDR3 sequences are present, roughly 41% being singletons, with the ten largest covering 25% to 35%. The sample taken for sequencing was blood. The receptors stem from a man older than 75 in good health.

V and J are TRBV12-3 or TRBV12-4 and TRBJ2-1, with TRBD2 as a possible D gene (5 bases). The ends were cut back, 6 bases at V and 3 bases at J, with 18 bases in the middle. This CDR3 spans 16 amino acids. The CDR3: CASSQTNNPVYNEQFF. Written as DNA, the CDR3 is TGTGCCAGCAGCCAGACTAATAACCCCGTCTACAATGAGCAGTTCTTC.

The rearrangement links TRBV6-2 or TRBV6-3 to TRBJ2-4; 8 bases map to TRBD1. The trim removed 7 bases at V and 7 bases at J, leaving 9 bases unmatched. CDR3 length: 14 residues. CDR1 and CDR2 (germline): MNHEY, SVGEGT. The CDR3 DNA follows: TGTGCCAGCAACCCGGACAGGGTGGGGAACATTCAGTACTTC. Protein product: CASNPDRVGNIQYF.

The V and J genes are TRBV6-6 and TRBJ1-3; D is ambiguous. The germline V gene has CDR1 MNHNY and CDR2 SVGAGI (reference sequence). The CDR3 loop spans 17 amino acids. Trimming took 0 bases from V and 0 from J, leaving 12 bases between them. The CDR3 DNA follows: TGTGCCAGCAGTTACTCGAAAGAGATGAGCTCTGGAAACACCATATATTTT. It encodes CASSYSKEMSSGNTIYF.

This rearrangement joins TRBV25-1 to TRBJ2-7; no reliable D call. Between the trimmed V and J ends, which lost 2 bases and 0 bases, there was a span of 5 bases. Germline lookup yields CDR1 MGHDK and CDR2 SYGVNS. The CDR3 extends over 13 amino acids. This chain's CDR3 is CASSENFSYEQYF. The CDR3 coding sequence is TGTGCCAGCAGTGAAAACTTCTCCTACGAGCAGTACTTC.

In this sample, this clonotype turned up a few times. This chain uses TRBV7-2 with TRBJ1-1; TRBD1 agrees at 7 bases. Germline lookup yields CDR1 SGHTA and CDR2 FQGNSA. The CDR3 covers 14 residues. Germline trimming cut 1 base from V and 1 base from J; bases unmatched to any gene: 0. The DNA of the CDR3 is TGTGCCAGCAGCTTAGGACAGGGGAACACTGAAGCTTTCTTT. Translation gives CASSLGQGNTEAFF.

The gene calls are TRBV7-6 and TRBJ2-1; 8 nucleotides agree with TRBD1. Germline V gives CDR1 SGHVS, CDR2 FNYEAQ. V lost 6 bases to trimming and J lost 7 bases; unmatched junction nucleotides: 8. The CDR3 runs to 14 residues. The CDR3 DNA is TGTGCCAGCAGTCAGGACAGGGTAGTAAATGAGCAGTTCTTC. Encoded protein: CASSQDRVVNEQFF.

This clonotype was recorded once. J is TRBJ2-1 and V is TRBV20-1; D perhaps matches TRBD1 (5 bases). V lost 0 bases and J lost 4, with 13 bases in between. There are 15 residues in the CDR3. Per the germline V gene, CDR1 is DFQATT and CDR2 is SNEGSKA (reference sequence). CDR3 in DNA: TGCAGTGCTAGAGATAGGGGAACGGTTTACAATGAGCAGTTCTTC. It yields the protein CSARDRGTVYNEQFF.

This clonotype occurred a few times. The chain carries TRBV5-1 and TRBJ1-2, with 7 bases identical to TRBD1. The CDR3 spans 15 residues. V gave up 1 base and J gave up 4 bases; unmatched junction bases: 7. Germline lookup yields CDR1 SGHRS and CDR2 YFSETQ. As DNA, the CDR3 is TGCGCCAGCAGCTTGATTGGGACAGCCACCTATGGCTACACCTTC. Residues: CASSLIGTATYGYTF.

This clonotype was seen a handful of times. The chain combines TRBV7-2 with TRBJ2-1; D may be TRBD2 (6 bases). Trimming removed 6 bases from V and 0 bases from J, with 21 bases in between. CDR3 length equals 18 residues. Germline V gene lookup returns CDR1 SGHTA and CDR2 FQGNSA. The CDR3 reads CASSLRGGGTSSYNEQFF. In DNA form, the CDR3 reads TGTGCCAGCAGTCTTAGGGGAGGAGGCACGAGCTCCTACAATGAGCAGTTCTTC.